The 18 T cell receptor beta chains below all came from one sample that was sequenced in a study of shared clonotypes between healthy human individuals. Naive-designated CD8 cells lacked CD45RO, were positively enriched for CCR7, and omitted terminally differentiated effector memory CD45RA+ cells. Clones were read by immunoSEQ multiplex PCR, and TCRdb kept only the in-frame ones, dropping some. The sample shows millions of clones, more than 85% of them seen only once. The sequenced material came from naive CD8+ T cells from PBMCs. Every receptor here comes from a man younger than 35 in good health. Some clones in this sample may be carry-over from other donors' samples.

The chain employs TRBV28 and TRBJ2-5, with TRBD1 matching 10 bases. Germline CDR1 MDHEN, CDR2 SYDVKM. V lost 6 bases and J lost 1; bases outside the gene matches: 5. This CDR3 region has 15 residues. The CDR3 DNA reads as TGTGCCAGCAGCCCTGACAGGGGGCTCCAAGAGACCCAGTACTTC. The encoded protein is CASSPDRGLQETQYF.

The J gene is TRBJ2-3, the V gene TRBV11-2; tentative D call: TRBD2 (5 bases). Germline lookup yields CDR1 SGHAT and CDR2 FQNNGV. This CDR3 comprises 15 residues. V was shortened by 5 bases and J by 2 bases, with 14 bases between the two germline ends. CDR3 DNA: TGTGCCAGCAGCGTAACCATAGCGTCCACAGATACGCAGTATTTT. The encoded protein is CASSVTIASTDTQYF.

The CDR3 DNA reads TGTGCCAGCAGTTCGGACCGATTGAACACTGAAGCTTTCTTT. Encoded protein: CASSSDRLNTEAFF. The rearrangement joins TRBV28 to TRBJ1-1, with no clear D. Germline V gives CDR1 MDHEN, CDR2 SYDVKM. The V end lost 4 bases, the J end lost 0 bases, and 9 bases lay between the germline ends. This CDR3 has 14 residues. Supplemented by reference TRBV28 and TRBJ1-1, the full variable domain reads DVKVTQSSRYLVKRTGEKVFLECVQDMDHENMFWYRQDPGLGLRLIYFSYDVKMKEKGDIPEGYSVSREKKERFSLILESASTNQTSMYLCASSSDRLNTEAFFGQGTRLTVV.

In the case of this clone: In the same sample, other DNA sequences code for this CDR3. V and J are TRBV27 and TRBJ2-1; no clear D gene. CDR3 length: 12 amino acids. CDR1 is MNHEY, CDR2 SMNVEV, per germline (reference sequence). Trimming removed 2 bases from V and 5 bases from J, with 4 bases in between. CDR3 DNA sequence: TGTGCCAGCAGTTTAAGGGACAATGAGCAGTTCTTC. Residues: CASSLRDNEQFF.

The chain combines TRBV27 with TRBJ1-1, with unresolved D. The V and J ends lost 7 bases and 0 bases respectively, with 9 bases between them. Germline values: CDR1 MNHEY, CDR2 SMNVEV (reference sequence). This CDR3 has 13 residues. The CDR3 protein is CASIAALNTEAFF. The CDR3 DNA is TGTGCCAGCATCGCAGCCCTGAACACTGAAGCTTTCTTT.

The chain carries TRBV27 and TRBJ2-7; TRBD2 might be the D (5 bases). There are 14 residues in the CDR3. Trimming left V 6 bases short and J 2 bases short, with 14 bases between. Germline V gene data show CDR1 as MNHEY and CDR2 as SMNVEV (reference sequence). CDR3 region: CASSRPEATYEQYF. CDR3 DNA: TGTGCCAGCAGCCGTCCGGAGGCCACCTACGAGCAGTACTTC.

V gene TRBV6-5 combines with J gene TRBJ1-5, with D uncertain. Trimming took off 4 bases at V and 2 bases at J, with 15 bases between the two ends. Germline V gene sequence: CDR1 MNHEY, CDR2 SVGAGI. The CDR3 runs 16 residues. CDR3 in amino acids: CASSSGQPTGNQPQHF. In nucleotides, the CDR3 is TGTGCCAGCAGTTCAGGCCAGCCGACCGGCAATCAGCCCCAGCATTTT.

The rearrangement uses TRBV28 and TRBJ2-7; TRBD2 matches 12 bases. The CDR3 is made up of 18 amino acids. Germline CDR1 reads MDHEN; CDR2 reads SYDVKM. V dropped 8 bases and J dropped 3; count of bases not matched to a gene: 17. The CDR3 nucleotides read TGTGCCAGCGGATTCACTCGGACTAGCGGGACCCCCATCTACGAGCAGTACTTC. Its protein product is CASGFTRTSGTPIYEQYF.

V and J are TRBV6-5 and TRBJ2-2; possibly TRBD2 for D (6 bases). CDR1 is MNHEY, CDR2 SVGAGI, per germline. This CDR3 comprises 15 residues. V lost 5 bases and J lost 2, with 12 bases in between. CDR3 in DNA: TGTGCCAGCAGTCTTAGCGGTTATAACACCGGGGAGCTGTTTTTT. Protein sequence: CASSLSGYNTGELFF.

This chain uses TRBV4-1 with TRBJ2-5; 12 positions match TRBD2. The CDR3 runs to 15 residues. Germline CDR1 reads MGHRA; CDR2 reads YSYEKL. J was trimmed by 1 base and V by 4 bases; bases with no gene match: 1. This CDR3 reads CASSRTSGAQETQYF. The CDR3 DNA follows: TGCGCCAGCAGCCGGACTAGCGGGGCCCAAGAGACCCAGTACTTC.

This clone was observed once. The chain employs TRBV28 and TRBJ1-2; maybe TRBD1 (5 bases). The CDR3 covers 13 residues. V dropped 9 bases and J dropped 5 bases, with 16 bases sitting between them. The germline V gene encodes CDR1 MDHEN and CDR2 SYDVKM. CDR3 sequence (DNA): TGTGCCAGTCAGCCGGGGGAAGGTTATGGCTACACCTTC. Translating gives CASQPGEGYGYTF.

Notes on this clone: The same CDR3 arises from other DNA sequences in this sample as well. The CDR3 protein is CASRGGTEAFF. The CDR3 region has the DNA TGCGCCAGCAGGGGAGGCACTGAAGCTTTCTTT. The chain joins TRBV5-1 to TRBJ1-1; no clear D gene. Germline assignment: CDR1 SGHRS and CDR2 YFSETQ. V dropped 5 bases and J dropped 4 bases, with 6 bases sitting between them. There are 11 residues in the CDR3.

CDR3 sequence (DNA): TGTGCCAGCAGCGTTAGCGGGAGATATAATGAGCAGTTCTTC. It specifies CASSVSGRYNEQFF. The chain has TRBV5-4 and TRBJ2-1; 9 nucleotides line up with TRBD2. V shed 4 bases and J 7 bases; nucleotides not matched to a gene: 6. The CDR3 extends over 14 amino acids. Germline loops: CDR1 SGHNT, CDR2 YYREEE (reference sequence).

J is TRBJ2-3 and V is TRBV19; 9 bases are a match to TRBD2. With V trimmed by 3 bases and J by 5 bases, 9 bases remained unmatched. The CDR3 extends over 16 amino acids. Germline-derived CDR1 and CDR2 are LNHDA and SQIVND (reference sequence). The CDR3 DNA is TGTGCCAGTAGTATTTACGCGGGAGGGGAGGGAGATACGCAGTATTTT. It is translated as CASSIYAGGEGDTQYF.

This clone was seen only a few times. Additional DNA sequences in this sample encode the identical CDR3. This chain links TRBV9 with TRBJ2-3; TRBD2 matches 10 bases. Germline V gives CDR1 SGDLS, CDR2 YYNGEE. The V and J ends lost 0 bases and 3 bases, in that order; junction bases with no gene match: 4. The CDR3 loop spans 16 amino acids. This CDR3 reads CASSVGAGGPTDTQYF. As DNA, the CDR3 is TGTGCCAGCAGCGTAGGAGCGGGAGGGCCGACAGATACGCAGTATTTT.

The V and J genes are TRBV27 and TRBJ1-5, with 7 nucleotides matching TRBD1. Per the germline V gene, CDR1 is MNHEY and CDR2 is SMNVEV (reference sequence). The CDR3 runs 17 residues. V dropped 5 bases and J dropped 0; count of bases not matched to a gene: 10. The chain's CDR3 is CASSQAQGPYSNQPQHF. The CDR3, as DNA: TGTGCCAGCAGTCAGGCACAGGGGCCTTATAGCAATCAGCCCCAGCATTTT.

This sequence joins TRBV28 and TRBJ2-5; D may be TRBD1 (6 bases). With 6 bases removed from V and 4 bases from J, the gap between germline ends came to 18 bases. Germline CDR1 MDHEN, CDR2 SYDVKM. The CDR3 runs to 15 residues. The CDR3 is CASSYPSGVIETQYF. The CDR3 region has the DNA TGTGCCAGCAGCTACCCATCAGGGGTCATAGAGACCCAGTACTTC.

This chain links TRBV7-8 with TRBJ2-7, with 8 bases identical to TRBD2. Losses at the gene ends were 5 bases for V and 6 bases for J; bases not matched to a gene: 9. Looked up from germline, CDR1 is SGHVS and CDR2 is FQNEAQ. CDR3 length: 14 residues. As DNA, the CDR3 is TGTGCCAGCAGCGAAAGCGGGAGAAGGTTCGAGCAGTACTTC. This codes for CASSESGRRFEQYF.